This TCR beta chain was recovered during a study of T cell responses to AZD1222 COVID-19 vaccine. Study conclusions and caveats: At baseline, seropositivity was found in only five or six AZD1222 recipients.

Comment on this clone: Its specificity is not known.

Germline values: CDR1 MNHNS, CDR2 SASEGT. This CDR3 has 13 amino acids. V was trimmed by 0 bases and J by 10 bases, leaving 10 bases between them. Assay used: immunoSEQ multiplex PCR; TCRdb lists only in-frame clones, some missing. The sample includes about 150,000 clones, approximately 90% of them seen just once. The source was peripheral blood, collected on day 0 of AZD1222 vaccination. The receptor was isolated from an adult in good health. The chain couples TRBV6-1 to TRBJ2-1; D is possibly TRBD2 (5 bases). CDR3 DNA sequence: TGTGCCAGCAGTGAAGCAAGAGGGTACGAGCAGTTCTTC. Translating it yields CASSEARGYEQFF.